This T cell receptor beta chain is from a study of cytomegalovirus exposure and HLA in healthy donors. Study-wide points: It emerged from a later analysis that several of the most significant clusters appeared to be linked to common viral pathogens. Presence/absence analyses treated sequencing depth as roughly uniform across donors.

V lost 5 bases to trimming and J lost 0 bases; unmatched junction nucleotides: 3. Germline V lookup: CDR1 SGHVS, CDR2 FQNEAQ. There are 16 residues in the CDR3. As regards this clone: Its antigen is undetermined.

The PCR made use of 60 Vbeta and 13 Jbeta primers. Sequenced by immunoSEQ multiplex PCR; TCRdb stores in-frame clones only, minus some. Of about 120,000 clones detected, 70% to 90% appear once; the ten largest clones hold 1.5% to 2%. This clonotype was obtained from a middle-aged man in good health and CMV-seronegative. Sequencing input: PBMCs. The J gene is TRBJ1-6, the V gene TRBV7-8, with TRBD1 matching 8 bases. In nucleotides, the CDR3 is TGTGCCAGCAGCCGGACAGGGAGCTCCTATAATTCACCCCTCCACTTT. This sequence encodes CASSRTGSSYNSPLHF.